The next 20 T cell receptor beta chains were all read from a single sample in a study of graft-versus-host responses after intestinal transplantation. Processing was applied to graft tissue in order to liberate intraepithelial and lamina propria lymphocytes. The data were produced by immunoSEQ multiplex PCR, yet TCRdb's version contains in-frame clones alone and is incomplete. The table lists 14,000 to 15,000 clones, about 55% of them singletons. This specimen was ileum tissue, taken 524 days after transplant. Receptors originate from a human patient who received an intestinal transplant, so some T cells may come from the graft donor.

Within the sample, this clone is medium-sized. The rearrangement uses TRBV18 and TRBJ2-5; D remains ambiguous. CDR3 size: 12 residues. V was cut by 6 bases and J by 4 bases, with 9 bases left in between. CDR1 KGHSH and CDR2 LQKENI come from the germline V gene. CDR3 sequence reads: CASSTNPETQYF. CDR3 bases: TGTGCCAGCTCCACAAACCCAGAGACCCAGTACTTC.

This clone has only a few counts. CDR3: CASSLSAYNEQFF. The CDR3 bases are TGCGCCAGCAGCTTGTCAGCCTACAATGAGCAGTTCTTC. The chain couples TRBV5-1 to TRBJ2-1; D is uncertain. Germline lookup yields CDR1 SGHRS and CDR2 YFSETQ. CDR3 length: 13 amino acids. The V end lost 1 base, the J end lost 2 bases, and 4 bases lay between the germline ends.

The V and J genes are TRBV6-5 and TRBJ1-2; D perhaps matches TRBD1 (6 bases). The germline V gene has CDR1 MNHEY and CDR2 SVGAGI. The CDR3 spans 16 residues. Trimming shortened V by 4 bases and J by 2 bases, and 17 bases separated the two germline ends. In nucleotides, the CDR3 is TGTGCCAGCAGTTTTCGGGTTACAGGGCGGAACTATGGCTACACCTTC. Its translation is CASSFRVTGRNYGYTF.

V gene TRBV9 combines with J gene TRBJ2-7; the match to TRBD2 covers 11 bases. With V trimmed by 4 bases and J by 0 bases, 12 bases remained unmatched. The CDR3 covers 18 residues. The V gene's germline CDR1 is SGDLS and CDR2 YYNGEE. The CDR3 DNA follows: TGTGCCAGCAGCCTCGGGACTAGCGGACGGAAGAACTCCTACGAGCAGTACTTC. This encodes CASSLGTSGRKNSYEQYF.

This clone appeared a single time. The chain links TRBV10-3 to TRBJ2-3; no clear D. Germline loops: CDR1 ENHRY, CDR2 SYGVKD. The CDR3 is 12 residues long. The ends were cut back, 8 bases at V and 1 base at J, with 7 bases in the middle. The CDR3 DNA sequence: TGTGCCATCGCGATGGGCACAGATACGCAGTATTTT. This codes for CAIAMGTDTQYF.

This CDR3 is CASSEMTGSSEKLFF. In DNA form, the CDR3 reads TGTGCCAGCAGTGAAATGACAGGGAGCTCTGAAAAACTGTTTTTT. The rearrangement links TRBV6-1 to TRBJ1-4; TRBD1 matches at 7 bases. Germline trimming cut 2 bases from V and 7 bases from J; bases unmatched to any gene: 7. From germline, CDR1 is MNHNS and CDR2 SASEGT. This CDR3 has 15 amino acids.

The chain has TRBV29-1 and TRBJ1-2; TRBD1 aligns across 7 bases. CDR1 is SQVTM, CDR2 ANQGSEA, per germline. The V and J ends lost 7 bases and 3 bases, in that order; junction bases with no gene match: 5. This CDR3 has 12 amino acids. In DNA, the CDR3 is TGCAGCGCCTTAACAGGGGACTATGGCTACACCTTC. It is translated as CSALTGDYGYTF.

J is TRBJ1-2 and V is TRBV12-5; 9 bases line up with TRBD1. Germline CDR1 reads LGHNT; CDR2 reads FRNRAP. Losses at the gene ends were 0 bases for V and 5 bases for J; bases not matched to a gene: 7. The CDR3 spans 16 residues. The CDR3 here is CASGLVPGQGVYGYTF. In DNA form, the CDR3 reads TGTGCTAGTGGTTTGGTACCGGGACAGGGCGTTTATGGCTACACCTTC.

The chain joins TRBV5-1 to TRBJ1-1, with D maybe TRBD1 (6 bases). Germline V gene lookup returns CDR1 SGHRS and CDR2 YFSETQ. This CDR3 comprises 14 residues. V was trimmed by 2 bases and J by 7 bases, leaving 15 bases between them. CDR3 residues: CASSFRQGSSEAFF. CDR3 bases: TGCGCCAGCAGCTTTCGGCAGGGGAGTAGTGAAGCTTTCTTT.

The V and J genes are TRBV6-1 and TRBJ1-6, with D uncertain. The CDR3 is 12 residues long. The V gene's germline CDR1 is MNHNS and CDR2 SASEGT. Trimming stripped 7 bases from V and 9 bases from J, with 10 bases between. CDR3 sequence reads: CASTERFSPLHF. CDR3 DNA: TGTGCCAGCACCGAGAGGTTTTCACCCCTCCACTTT.

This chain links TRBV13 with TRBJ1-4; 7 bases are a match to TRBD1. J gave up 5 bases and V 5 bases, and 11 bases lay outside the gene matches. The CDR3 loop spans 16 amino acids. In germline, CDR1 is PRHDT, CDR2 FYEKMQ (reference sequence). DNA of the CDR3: TGTGCCAGCAGCCCCTCGACAGGGAGAGGGAATGAAAAACTGTTTTTT. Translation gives CASSPSTGRGNEKLFF.

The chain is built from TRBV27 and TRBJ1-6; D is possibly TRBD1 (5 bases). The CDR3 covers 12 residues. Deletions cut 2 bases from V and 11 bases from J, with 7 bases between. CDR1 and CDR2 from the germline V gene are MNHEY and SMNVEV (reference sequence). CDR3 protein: CASSLRGAPLHF. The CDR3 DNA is TGTGCCAGCAGTTTAAGGGGTGCACCCCTCCACTTT.

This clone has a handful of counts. CDR3 protein: CAWSDRSNQPQHF. CDR3 DNA sequence: TGTGCCTGGAGTGACAGGAGCAATCAGCCCCAGCATTTT. The gene calls are TRBV30 and TRBJ1-5, with D possibly being TRBD1 (5 bases). CDR3 length equals 13 residues. The germline CDR1 and CDR2 sequences are GTSNPN and SVGIG (reference sequence). V lost 1 base, J lost 1 base, and 5 bases lay in between.

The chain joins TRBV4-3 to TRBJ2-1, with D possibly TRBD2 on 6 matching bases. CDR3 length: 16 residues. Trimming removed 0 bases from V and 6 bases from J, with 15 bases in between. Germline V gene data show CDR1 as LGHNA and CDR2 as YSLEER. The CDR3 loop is CASSQDSGESVNEQFF. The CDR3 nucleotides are TGCGCCAGCAGCCAAGACTCGGGGGAATCGGTCAATGAGCAGTTCTTC.

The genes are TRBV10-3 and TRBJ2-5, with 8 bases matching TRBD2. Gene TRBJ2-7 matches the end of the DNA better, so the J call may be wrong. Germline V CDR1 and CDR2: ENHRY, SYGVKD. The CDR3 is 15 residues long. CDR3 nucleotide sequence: TGTGCCATCAGTGATTTAAGTAGCGGGGAAATCGAGCAGTACTTC. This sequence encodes CAISDLSSGEIEQYF.

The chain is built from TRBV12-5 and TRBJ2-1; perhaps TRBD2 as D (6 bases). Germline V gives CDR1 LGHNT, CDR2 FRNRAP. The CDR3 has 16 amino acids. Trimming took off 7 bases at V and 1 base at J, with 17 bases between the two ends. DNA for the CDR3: TGTGCTAGTGCCCCCGGCGGGGACCGATCCTACAATGAGCAGTTCTTC. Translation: CASAPGGDRSYNEQFF. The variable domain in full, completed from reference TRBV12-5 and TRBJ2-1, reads DARVTQTPRHKVTEMGQEVTMRCQPILGHNTVFWYRQTMMQGLELLAYFRNRAPLDDSGMPKDRFSAEMPDATLATLKIQPSEPRDSAVYFCASAPGGDRSYNEQFFGPGTRLTVL.

CDR3 in DNA: TGCGCCAGCAGCTTGGACAGCTCTGGGGCCAACGTCCTGACTTTC. Translated, it gives CASSLDSSGANVLTF. The J gene is TRBJ2-6, the V gene TRBV5-1; D is unclear. From germline, CDR1 is SGHRS and CDR2 YFSETQ. The CDR3 runs 15 residues. V was cut by 0 bases and J by 0 bases, with 4 bases left in between.

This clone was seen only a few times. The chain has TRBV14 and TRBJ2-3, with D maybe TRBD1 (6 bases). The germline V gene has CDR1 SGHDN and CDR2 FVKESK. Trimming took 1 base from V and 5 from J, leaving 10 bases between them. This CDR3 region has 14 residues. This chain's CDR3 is CASSQGTVQDTQYF. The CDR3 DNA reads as TGTGCCAGCAGCCAAGGGACAGTACAAGATACGCAGTATTTT. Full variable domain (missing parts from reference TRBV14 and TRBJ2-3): EAGVTQFPSHSVIEKGQTVTLRCDPISGHDNLYWYRRVMGKEIKFLLHFVKESKQDESGMPNNRFLAERTGGTYSTLKVQPAELEDSGVYFCASSQGTVQDTQYFGPGTRLTVL.

CDR3 loop: CASRYHPGQGTEAFF. In DNA, the CDR3 is TGTGCCAGCAGATATCACCCGGGACAGGGGACTGAAGCTTTCTTT. The chain recombines TRBV2 with TRBJ1-1; 10 bases match TRBD1. V shed 6 bases, J shed 5 bases, and the junction held 9 bases outside the gene matches. The CDR3 contains 15 residues. Germline V lookup: CDR1 SNHLY, CDR2 FYNNEI.

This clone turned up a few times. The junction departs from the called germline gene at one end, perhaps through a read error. The CDR3, as DNA: TGTGCCAGCACCTATACTAACTATGGCTACCCCTTC. This encodes CASTYTNYGYPF. The gene calls are TRBV7-9 and TRBJ1-2, with D unclear. CDR3 length: 12 residues. CDR1 is SEHNR and CDR2 is FQNEAQ in the germline V gene (reference sequence).